The 25 T cell receptor beta chains given below trace back to one sample, sequenced in a study of cytomegalovirus exposure and HLA in healthy donors. PCR primers comprised 60 Vbeta and 13 Jbeta primers. Measured with immunoSEQ multiplex PCR; TCRdb has only the in-frame clones, and not every one. The repertoire consists of approximately 100,000 clones, with 74% occurring once and the leading ten covering about 2.8%. Sequenced sample: PBMCs. Source of these receptors: a man aged 50 to 60 in good health and CMV-seropositive.

The rearrangement joins TRBV5-1 to TRBJ2-7; 7 bases are a match to TRBD1. V trimming: 3 bases; J trimming: 2 bases; junction bases outside the gene matches: 8. The CDR3 runs 15 residues. CDR1 is SGHRS, CDR2 YFSETQ, per germline. CDR3 sequence: CASSSGQVPPYEQYF. For the CDR3, the DNA is TGCGCCAGCAGCTCAGGACAGGTGCCACCCTACGAGCAGTACTTC.

The chain combines TRBV23-1 with TRBJ2-7; TRBD2 aligns across 10 bases. TRBV23-1 is annotated as an ORF whose role is uncertain. V trimming: 1 base; J trimming: 4 bases; junction bases outside the gene matches: 16. This CDR3 has 19 amino acids. CDR3 sequence: CASSQCSGGTSPACYEQYF. In DNA form, the CDR3 reads TGCGCCAGCAGTCAATGTAGCGGGGGGACTAGCCCGGCGTGTTACGAGCAGTACTTC.

V usage is TRBV5-4 and J usage is TRBJ2-7; D is perhaps TRBD2 (5 bases). Germline CDR1 reads SGHNT; CDR2 reads YYREEE (reference sequence). This CDR3 is built from 13 residues. V shed 2 bases and J shed 6 bases, with 12 bases lying between them. CDR3 DNA sequence: TGTGCCAGCAGCTTAGGCGGGCCCCGCGAGCAGTACTTC. Amino acid sequence: CASSLGGPREQYF.

The V call is TRBV2, the J call TRBJ2-7; 8 bases fit TRBD1. Germline V gives CDR1 SNHLY, CDR2 FYNNEI. After removal of 7 bases from V and 2 bases from J, the junction contained 4 bases not matched to a gene. This CDR3 is 13 amino acids long. The CDR3 DNA reads TGTGCCAGCACTTCGACAGGGGCCTACGAGCAGTACTTC. Translation gives CASTSTGAYEQYF. Filled out from reference TRBV2 and TRBJ2-7, the complete variable domain reads EPEVTQTPSHQVTQMGQEVILRCVPISNHLYFYWYRQILGQKVEFLVSFYNNEISEKSEIFDDQFSVERPDGSNFTLKIRSTKLEDSAMYFCASTSTGAYEQYFGPGTRLTVT.

This clone has only a few counts. J is TRBJ1-2 and V is TRBV6-6; D remains ambiguous. The V gene's germline CDR1 is MNHNY and CDR2 SVGAGI (reference sequence). This CDR3 has 14 amino acids. The CDR3 sequence is CASSQFPGNYGYTF. The CDR3 nucleotides are TGTGCGTCCTCCCAATTTCCCGGTAACTATGGCTACACCTTC.

This chain links TRBV4-2 with TRBJ1-4, with D possibly being TRBD1 (5 bases). The CDR3 is made up of 16 amino acids. The ends were cut back, 0 bases at V and 4 bases at J, with 12 bases in the middle. The germline CDR1 and CDR2 sequences are LGHNA and YNFKEQ. This CDR3 is CASSQDPGGGNEKLFF. The CDR3 DNA reads TGTGCCAGCAGCCAAGATCCGGGGGGAGGTAATGAAAAACTGTTTTTT.

This chain joins TRBV2 and TRBJ2-5, with TRBD1 as a possible D gene (5 bases). CDR1 is SNHLY, CDR2 FYNNEI, per germline. The CDR3 is 14 amino acids. V was shortened by 6 bases and J by 4 bases, with 15 bases between the two germline ends. The CDR3 DNA sequence: TGTGCCAGCAGGGGGCAGGGTACCCGAGAGACCCAGTACTTC. Protein sequence: CASRGQGTRETQYF.

This rearrangement joins TRBV6-6 to TRBJ1-2; D might be TRBD1 (5 bases). Germline V lookup: CDR1 MNHNY, CDR2 SVGAGI (reference sequence). This CDR3 is 13 amino acids long. The ends were cut back, 7 bases at V and 8 bases at J, with 17 bases in the middle. CDR3 nucleotides: TGTGCCAGCAACCCAGGGACTGTGGGAGGCTACACCTTC. This translates into CASNPGTVGGYTF.

This rearrangement joins TRBV4-1 to TRBJ2-3; 13 nucleotides agree with TRBD2. V lost 4 bases, J lost 6 bases, and 4 bases stayed unmatched. Germline V gives CDR1 MGHRA, CDR2 YSYEKL. The length of the CDR3 is 15 residues. The DNA of the CDR3 is TGCGCCAGCAGCCGGGGACTAGCGGGGAGGGATACGCAGTATTTT. The encoded protein is CASSRGLAGRDTQYF.

The genes are TRBV7-2 and TRBJ1-5, with 7 nucleotides matching TRBD1. V trimming: 5 bases; J trimming: 4 bases; junction bases outside the gene matches: 2. This CDR3 has 13 residues. CDR1 and CDR2 from the germline V gene are SGHTA and FQGNSA. CDR3 DNA: TGTGCCAGCAGCGCGGACAGGAATCAGCCCCAGCATTTT. It is translated as CASSADRNQPQHF.

This chain links TRBV19 with TRBJ1-5; D gene unclear. This CDR3 contains 13 residues. Germline V gene sequence: CDR1 LNHDA, CDR2 SQIVND (reference sequence). Trimming shortened V by 11 bases and J by 5 bases, and 16 bases separated the two germline ends. The CDR3 is CAGSKVGDQPQHF. CDR3 coding DNA: TGTGCCGGATCGAAGGTCGGGGATCAGCCCCAGCATTTT.

The chain is built from TRBV5-4 and TRBJ2-2; 8 nucleotides line up with TRBD2. Germline V gene lookup returns CDR1 SGHNT and CDR2 YYREEE (reference sequence). J was trimmed by 5 bases and V by 2 bases; bases with no gene match: 8. There are 16 residues in the CDR3. Here the CDR3 reads CASSFGGGRGTGELFF. CDR3 bases: TGTGCCAGCAGCTTCGGGGGGGGGCGTGGTACCGGGGAGCTGTTTTTT.

V and J are TRBV5-6 and TRBJ2-7; D is possibly TRBD2 (6 bases). There are 14 residues in the CDR3. CDR1 and CDR2 from the germline V gene are SGHDT and YYEEEE. V shed 4 bases and J shed 5 bases, with 16 bases lying between them. The CDR3 DNA follows: TGTGCCAGCAGCCCCGGGACTTTCGGGAACGAGCAGTACTTC. Amino acids: CASSPGTFGNEQYF.

This CDR3 is CASGSRGGVATNEKLFF. The CDR3, as DNA: TGTGCTAGTGGTTCCAGGGGAGGGGTGGCAACTAATGAAAAACTGTTTTTT. This chain uses TRBV12-5 with TRBJ1-4, with D perhaps TRBD1 (6 bases). V was trimmed by 4 bases and J by 0 bases, leaving 15 bases between them. Germline CDR1 reads LGHNT; CDR2 reads FRNRAP. The CDR3 contains 17 residues.

The chain combines TRBV5-1 with TRBJ1-1; D gene unclear. The CDR3 runs 14 residues. Germline assignment: CDR1 SGHRS and CDR2 YFSETQ. Between the trimmed V and J ends, which lost 8 bases and 4 bases, there was a span of 18 bases. The CDR3 DNA reads TGCGCCAGTCGGGAAGTTATAAGTGGCACTGAAGCTTTCTTT. Its translation: CASREVISGTEAFF.

The V and J genes are TRBV11-2 and TRBJ2-1, with TRBD2 matching over 15 bases. V shed 5 bases, J shed 6 bases, and the junction held 8 bases outside the gene matches. The length of the CDR3 is 17 residues. Germline V lookup: CDR1 SGHAT, CDR2 FQNNGV. CDR3 in amino acids: CASSAGLAGGGSNEQFF. The CDR3 nucleotides read TGTGCCAGCAGCGCGGGACTAGCGGGAGGAGGAAGCAATGAGCAGTTCTTC.

The rearrangement joins TRBV6-4 to TRBJ1-6, with D possibly matching TRBD1 (6 bases). Trimming stripped 6 bases from V and 7 bases from J, with 10 bases between. CDR1 and CDR2 from the germline V gene are MRHNA and SNTAGT. CDR3 length: 13 amino acids. The CDR3 region is CASSPGQNSPLHF. CDR3 nucleotide sequence: TGTGCCAGCAGCCCAGGACAGAATTCACCCCTCCACTTT.

The V and J genes are TRBV5-1 and TRBJ1-1; unclear D gene. The germline CDR1 and CDR2 sequences are SGHRS and YFSETQ. V shed 5 bases and J shed 4 bases, with 12 bases lying between them. The CDR3 covers 13 residues. CDR3 DNA: TGCGCCAGCAGTCAGCAGGTGGGCACTGAAGCTTTCTTT. Encoded protein: CASSQQVGTEAFF.

The chain uses TRBV25-1 and TRBJ2-1; D not resolved. The germline V gene has CDR1 MGHDK and CDR2 SYGVNS. V lost 2 bases to trimming and J lost 0 bases, with 5 bases between them. CDR3 size: 14 residues. Here the CDR3 reads CASSEPSSYNEQFF. CDR3 DNA sequence: TGTGCCAGCAGTGAACCGAGCTCCTACAATGAGCAGTTCTTC.

The chain joins TRBV27 to TRBJ2-7; 14 bases match TRBD2. CDR3 length: 16 amino acids. Trimming cost V 4 bases and J 4 bases; bases outside gene matches: 6. Germline V lookup: CDR1 MNHEY, CDR2 SMNVEV (reference sequence). The CDR3: CASSSGLAGAEYEQYF. CDR3 in DNA: TGTGCCAGCAGTTCGGGACTAGCGGGAGCCGAGTACGAGCAGTACTTC.

This chain links TRBV7-8 with TRBJ1-3; possibly TRBD1 for D (5 bases). Germline V gene sequence: CDR1 SGHVS, CDR2 FQNEAQ. This CDR3 is 13 amino acids long. The V end was cut by 5 bases, the J end by 4 bases, with 9 bases between. In nucleotides, the CDR3 is TGTGCCAGCAGCCTGGGGCGGGGAAACACCATATATTTT. It codes for CASSLGRGNTIYF.

CDR3 sequence: CASSENRGRTGELFF. The CDR3 DNA is TGTGCCAGCAGTGAGAACAGGGGGCGAACCGGGGAGCTGTTTTTT. The chain recombines TRBV6-1 with TRBJ2-2; 9 nucleotides match TRBD1. CDR3 length: 15 residues. The germline V gene has CDR1 MNHNS and CDR2 SASEGT. V was clipped by 3 bases and J by 5 bases; unmatched bases: 4.

The chain links TRBV23-1 to TRBJ2-7, with TRBD2 matching 9 bases. TRBV23-1 is designated an ORF whose function remains uncertain. With V trimmed by 0 bases and J by 5 bases, 17 bases remained unmatched. The CDR3 loop spans 19 amino acids. The CDR3 loop reads CASSQSGDSGGGPTHEQYF. The CDR3 DNA reads as TGCGCCAGCAGTCAATCAGGGGATAGCGGGGGAGGGCCCACCCACGAGCAGTACTTC.

DNA of the CDR3: TGTGCCAGCTCACCGTCCGGGGGGGCAGATACGCAGTATTTT. Its protein is CASSPSGGADTQYF. The V gene is TRBV18, the J gene TRBJ2-3, with 8 bases identical to TRBD2. Germline V lookup: CDR1 KGHSH, CDR2 LQKENI. This CDR3 spans 14 amino acids. V lost 3 bases and J lost 4; bases outside the gene matches: 3.

A few counts support this clone. The CDR3 spells CASNGRPDTEAFF. In DNA, the CDR3 is TGTGCCAGCAATGGCAGGCCGGACACTGAAGCTTTCTTT. This chain connects TRBV5-5 to TRBJ1-1; D is ambiguous. Germline CDR1 reads SGHKS; CDR2 reads YYEKEE (reference sequence). V was shortened by 6 bases and J by 3 bases, with 12 bases between the two germline ends. CDR3 length: 13 amino acids.